This T cell receptor beta chain was captured by sequencing in a study of T-cell reconstitution after alpha-beta-depleted transplantation in children. The ends lost 5 bases at V and 5 bases at J; junction bases unmatched: 10. CDR3 length equals 15 residues. Unique molecular identifiers tagged the TCRbeta library. MiXCR, applied by TCRdb to the PCR reads, yields one record per CDR3 protein. The sample lists about 610,000 distinct CDR3 sequences; approximately 10% were seen once. The chain couples TRBV12-3 or TRBV12-4 to TRBJ2-5, with TRBD1 matching 8 bases. The origin of this receptor is a human donor who donated a stem cell graft to a child with acute myeloid leukemia. The sequencing used PBMCs from the stem cell graft donor, collected from the stem cell graft. This CDR3 is CASSPNTGGGETQYF. The CDR3, as DNA: TGTGCCAGCAGTCCCAATACAGGGGGTGGGGAGACCCAGTACTTC.